Here is one TCR beta chain with its context. Its antigen remains unidentified. This record belongs to a study of shared clonotypes between healthy human individuals. Study results and caveats: The donor pool, a small one, limited the genetic and exposure-history diversity represented.

Germline values: CDR1 SEHNR, CDR2 FQNEAQ (reference sequence). The CDR3 spans 15 residues. V lost 5 bases and J 3 bases, leaving 15 bases between the germline ends. The assay was carried out at the deep level. Sequencing was performed with immunoSEQ multiplex PCR; in TCRdb, only in-frame clones are kept and a portion is missing. Counted here are some 1.5 million clones, roughly 98% occurring once; the ten biggest clones make up approximately 0.45%. Sequenced sample: naive CD4+ T cells sorted from blood. The subset is: CD45RA+ positively selected. The J gene is TRBJ2-3, the V gene TRBV7-9; perhaps TRBD1 as D (6 bases). This clonotype originated in a man between 25 and 39 years old in good health. CDR3 residues: CASSHRDIITDTQYF. The CDR3 nucleotides read TGTGCCAGCAGCCATCGGGACATAATAACAGATACGCAGTATTTT. Using reference TRBV7-9 and TRBJ2-3 for the parts outside the CDR3, the full variable domain is DTGVSQNPRHKITKRGQNVTFRCDPISEHNRLYWYRQTLGQGPEFLTYFQNEAQLEKSRLLSDRFSAERPKGSFSTLEIQRTEQGDSAMYLCASSHRDIITDTQYFGPGTRLTVL.